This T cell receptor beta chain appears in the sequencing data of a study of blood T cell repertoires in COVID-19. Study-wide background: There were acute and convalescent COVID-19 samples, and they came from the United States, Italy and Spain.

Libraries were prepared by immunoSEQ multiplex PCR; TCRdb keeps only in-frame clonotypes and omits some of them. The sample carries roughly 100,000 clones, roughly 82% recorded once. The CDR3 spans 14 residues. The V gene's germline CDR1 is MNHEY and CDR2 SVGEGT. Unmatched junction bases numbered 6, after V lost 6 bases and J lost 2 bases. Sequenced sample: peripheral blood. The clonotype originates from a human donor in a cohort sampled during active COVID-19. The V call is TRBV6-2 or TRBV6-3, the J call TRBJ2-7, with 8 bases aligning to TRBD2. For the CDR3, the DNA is TGTGCCAGCAGCCGGACTAGCAGTCCCTACGAGCAGTACTTC. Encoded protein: CASSRTSSPYEQYF.